One and the same sample provided the 32 T cell receptor beta chains below, sequenced in a study of blood T cell repertoires in COVID-19. Sequencing used immunoSEQ multiplex PCR; TCRdb keeps in-frame clones, though not all of them. The data show 370,000 or so clones, 70% to 85% seen once. The sequenced sample consisted of peripheral blood. The source is a human donor with acute or convalescent COVID-19. The donor label of this sample is uncertain.

This clone was observed a handful of times. The chain combines TRBV5-1 with TRBJ2-1; 15 bases fit TRBD2. This CDR3 comprises 18 residues. Per germline, CDR1 SGHRS and CDR2 YFSETQ. Germline trimming cut 4 bases from V and 4 bases from J; bases unmatched to any gene: 9. The CDR3 sequence: CASSPGLAGGPGYNEQFF. The CDR3 nucleotides read TGCGCCAGCAGCCCCGGACTAGCGGGGGGGCCGGGGTACAATGAGCAGTTCTTC. Full variable domain (outside the CDR3, taken from reference TRBV5-1 and TRBJ2-1): KAGVTQTPRYLIKTRGQQVTLSCSPISGHRSVSWYQQTPGQGLQFLFEYFSETQRNKGNFPGRFSGRQFSNSRSEMNVSTLELGDSALYLCASSPGLAGGPGYNEQFFGPGTRLTVL.

A note on this clone: The likely explanation is a read error, given a far larger clone one base away. The V call is TRBV9, the J call TRBJ1-2, with D possibly being TRBD1 (5 bases). V was clipped by 3 bases and J by 4 bases, with 7 bases between them. Germline CDR1 SGDLS, CDR2 YYNGEE. CDR3 size: 12 residues. CDR3: CASSEGAYGYTF. CDR3 DNA: TGTGCCAGCAGCGAAGGGGCCTATGGCTACACCTTC.

J is TRBJ2-1 and V is TRBV11-3; 14 nucleotides agree with TRBD2. From germline, CDR1 is SGHNT and CDR2 YENEEA. J lost 9 bases, V lost 4 bases, and 14 bases had no gene match. CDR3 length: 18 amino acids. The CDR3 sequence: CASSSGGLAGVGPPEQFF. In DNA, the CDR3 is TGTGCCAGCAGCTCCGGGGGACTAGCGGGAGTAGGGCCCCCTGAGCAGTTCTTC.

This sequence joins TRBV2 and TRBJ1-6; 8 positions agree with TRBD1. CDR3 length: 15 residues. V gave up 5 bases and J gave up 7 bases; unmatched junction bases: 7. CDR1 and CDR2 (germline): SNHLY, FYNNEI. The CDR3 protein is CASSLTGVGNSPLHF. The CDR3 coding sequence is TGTGCCAGCAGTCTGACAGGGGTAGGGAATTCACCCCTCCACTTT.

This clone was recorded only once. This chain links TRBV11-2 with TRBJ1-4; TRBD1 might be the D (5 bases). Per the germline V gene, CDR1 is SGHAT and CDR2 is FQNNGV. The CDR3 spans 15 residues. V was pared by 0 bases and J by 10 bases, with 15 bases between. CDR3 in DNA: TGTGCCAGCAGCTTAGACCGGGATCTCGGGGGAAAACTGTTTTTT. Amino acids: CASSLDRDLGGKLFF.

For this clone: This sample also contains other DNA sequences that code for the same CDR3. The V gene is TRBV19, the J gene TRBJ1-5, with 7 bases lining up with TRBD1. Trimming removed 3 bases from V and 2 bases from J; junction bases left unmatched: 4. In germline, CDR1 is LNHDA, CDR2 SQIVND (reference sequence). This CDR3 contains 15 residues. The CDR3 spells CASSIDRAGNQPQHF. The CDR3 coding sequence is TGTGCCAGTAGTATTGACAGGGCGGGCAATCAGCCCCAGCATTTT. The variable domain in full, completed from reference TRBV19 and TRBJ1-5, reads DGGITQSPKYLFRKEGQNVTLSCEQNLNHDAMYWYRQDPGQGLRLIYYSQIVNDFQKGDIAEGYSVSREKKESFPLTVTSAQKNPTAFYLCASSIDRAGNQPQHFGDGTRLSIL.

The V gene is TRBV19, the J gene TRBJ1-4, with TRBD1 identical over 8 bases. With 10 bases clipped from V and 7 bases from J, the junction kept 8 bases outside the gene matches. The CDR3 contains 13 residues. Germline V gene lookup returns CDR1 LNHDA and CDR2 SQIVND (reference sequence). CDR3 amino acids: CATEDRVREKLFF. The CDR3 DNA is TGTGCCACCGAGGACAGGGTCCGTGAAAAACTGTTTTTT.

This clone came up a few times. The chain has TRBV24-1 and TRBJ1-5; TRBD1 is a possible D gene (5 bases). Germline lookup yields CDR1 KGHDR and CDR2 SFDVKD. The CDR3 is 15 amino acids. Trimming took 8 bases from V and 6 from J, leaving 19 bases between them. CDR3 coding DNA: TGTGCCACCACCTACGACAGTCAGACGGTTCAGCCCCAGCATTTT. Translated, it gives CATTYDSQTVQPQHF.

V usage is TRBV3-1 (or the pseudogene TRBV3-2) and J usage is TRBJ1-1, with D hard to call. Trimming pared 4 bases from V and 1 base from J, leaving 7 bases between. CDR1 is LGHDT and CDR2 is YNNKEL in the germline V gene (reference sequence). The CDR3 sequence is 13 residues long. The CDR3 sequence: CASSLKRNTEAFF. The CDR3 nucleotides read TGTGCCAGCAGCCTTAAGAGGAACACTGAAGCTTTCTTT.

A note on this clone: Additional DNA sequences in this sample encode the identical CDR3. The J gene is TRBJ1-2, the V gene TRBV7-9; D unclear. The CDR3 has 14 amino acids. Germline CDR1 SEHNR, CDR2 FQNEAQ (reference sequence). Trimming removed 3 bases from V and 2 bases from J, with 10 bases in between. CDR3 loop: CASSLSGLNYGYTF. CDR3 sequence (DNA): TGTGCCAGCAGCTTGTCAGGTTTAAACTATGGCTACACCTTC.

The chain recombines TRBV30 with TRBJ1-6, with 8 positions matching TRBD1. Trimming cost V 5 bases and J 6 bases; bases outside gene matches: 3. The CDR3 is made up of 13 amino acids. The germline V gene has CDR1 GTSNPN and CDR2 SVGIG (reference sequence). The CDR3 is CAWGTGPNSPLHF. CDR3 sequence (DNA): TGTGCCTGGGGGACAGGACCTAATTCACCCCTCCACTTT.

The chain joins TRBV3-1 (or the pseudogene TRBV3-2) to TRBJ1-1; tentatively, D is TRBD1 (5 bases). This CDR3 is built from 13 residues. V lost 3 bases to trimming and J lost 8 bases, with 13 bases between them. Germline V gene data show CDR1 as LGHDT and CDR2 as YNNKEL (reference sequence). CDR3 sequence: CASSQRGDVEAFF. The CDR3 region has the DNA TGTGCCAGCAGCCAGCGGGGGGACGTGGAAGCTTTCTTT.

The chain uses TRBV3-1 (or the pseudogene TRBV3-2) and TRBJ1-2; TRBD1 is a possible D gene (6 bases). Germline loops: CDR1 LGHDT, CDR2 YNNKEL (reference sequence). V was pared by 1 base and J by 3 bases, with 21 bases between. The CDR3 contains 18 residues. The CDR3 sequence is CASSQGGGEGIGHYGYTF. The DNA for the CDR3 is TGTGCCAGCAGCCAAGGCGGGGGCGAGGGTATAGGGCACTATGGCTACACCTTC.

The chain employs TRBV3-1 (or the pseudogene TRBV3-2) and TRBJ2-7; perhaps TRBD2 as D (6 bases). The CDR3 runs to 12 residues. With 8 bases removed from V and 6 bases from J, the gap between germline ends came to 14 bases. The germline CDR1 and CDR2 sequences are LGHDT and YNNKEL (reference sequence). For the CDR3, the DNA is TGTGCCAGCGGGGACTTGACCCTCGAGCAGTACTTC. It encodes CASGDLTLEQYF.

This chain connects TRBV5-1 to TRBJ1-6; 7 positions agree with TRBD1. Germline assignment: CDR1 SGHRS and CDR2 YFSETQ. The trim removed 4 bases at V and 7 bases at J, leaving 11 bases unmatched. There are 16 residues in the CDR3. CDR3 amino acids: CASSPDTGTANSPLHF. For the CDR3, the DNA is TGCGCCAGCAGCCCCGATACCGGGACAGCCAATTCACCCCTCCACTTT.

J is TRBJ2-3 and V is TRBV3-1 (or the pseudogene TRBV3-2); TRBD2 aligns across 13 bases. There are 18 residues in the CDR3. The V segment lost 3 bases and the J segment 2 bases; nucleotides outside the gene matches: 8. Germline CDR1 and CDR2: LGHDT and YNNKEL (reference sequence). The CDR3 DNA follows: TGTGCCAGCAGCCAGAGACTAGCGGGGGGATTAACCACAGATACGCAGTATTTT. It encodes CASSQRLAGGLTTDTQYF.

The chain couples TRBV6-1 to TRBJ2-7; a weak D match, TRBD1 (6 bases). Germline V CDR1 and CDR2: MNHNS, SASEGT. The CDR3 has 16 residues. Trimming removed 2 bases at V and 7 bases at J, with 21 bases between. CDR3 protein: CASSETRPPARGEQYF. The CDR3 region has the DNA TGTGCCAGCAGTGAAACGCGACCCCCAGCAAGGGGGGAGCAGTACTTC.

CDR3 in amino acids: CASSSDRRVFDYGYTF. DNA of the CDR3: TGTGCCAGCAGCTCGGACAGGAGAGTTTTTGACTATGGCTACACCTTC. V gene TRBV5-8 combines with J gene TRBJ1-2; 7 positions agree with TRBD1. V was clipped by 3 bases and J by 3 bases; unmatched bases: 11. Germline CDR1 SGHTS, CDR2 YDEGEE. The CDR3 has 16 amino acids.

This clone was counted only a few times. The J gene is TRBJ1-2, the V gene TRBV6-6, with a weak D call TRBD1 (6 bases). Germline loops: CDR1 MNHNY, CDR2 SVGAGI (reference sequence). The CDR3 runs to 13 residues. The V and J ends lost 0 bases and 13 bases respectively, with 15 bases between them. The CDR3 DNA follows: TGTGCCAGCAGTTACTCGGGAGGGGCGGGGGCCACCTTC. This gives the protein CASSYSGGAGATF.

The genes are TRBV6-5 and TRBJ1-5; no firm D call. Germline CDR1 and CDR2: MNHEY and SVGAGI. V lost 7 bases and J 3 bases, leaving 10 bases between the germline ends. The CDR3 extends over 13 amino acids. For the CDR3, the DNA is TGTGCCAGCAACCCGGGGAACAATCAGCCCCAGCATTTT. Translating gives CASNPGNNQPQHF.

A few counts support this clone. The rearrangement links TRBV14 to TRBJ1-1; TRBD1 is a possible D gene (5 bases). Germline V gene lookup returns CDR1 SGHDN and CDR2 FVKESK. Trimming took 3 bases from V and 2 from J, leaving 16 bases between them. CDR3 length: 16 residues. The CDR3 DNA sequence: TGTGCCAGCAGCCATCTCTTCCGGGGGGGAAACACTGAAGCTTTCTTT. Residues: CASSHLFRGGNTEAFF.

The rearrangement uses TRBV6-1 and TRBJ1-2; D is undetermined. The V gene lost 2 bases and the J gene lost 4 bases, with 5 bases spanning the gap. This CDR3 contains 12 residues. Germline-derived CDR1 and CDR2 are MNHNS and SASEGT. CDR3 amino acids: CASSEPVYGYTF. Written as DNA, the CDR3 is TGTGCCAGCAGTGAACCCGTCTATGGCTACACCTTC.

This chain links TRBV2 with TRBJ2-2; 9 bases are shared with TRBD2. The V and J ends lost 5 bases and 7 bases, in that order; junction bases with no gene match: 8. Germline assignment: CDR1 SNHLY and CDR2 FYNNEI. The CDR3 is 15 residues long. CDR3 loop: CASSSSGTGGGELFF. The CDR3 nucleotides read TGTGCCAGCAGTTCTAGCGGGACGGGCGGCGGGGAGCTGTTTTTT.

V usage is TRBV7-9 and J usage is TRBJ2-2; D is perhaps TRBD2 (6 bases). CDR1 and CDR2 from the germline V gene are SEHNR and FQNEAQ (reference sequence). The V end lost 5 bases, the J end lost 5 bases, and 12 bases lay between the germline ends. This CDR3 region has 14 residues. Here the CDR3 reads CASSPPGRTGELFF. The CDR3 DNA is TGTGCCAGCAGCCCACCAGGGAGGACCGGGGAGCTGTTTTTT.

V and J are TRBV5-6 and TRBJ1-2, with D unresolved. The CDR3 is made up of 15 amino acids. Per germline, CDR1 SGHDT and CDR2 YYEEEE. Trimming cost V 1 base and J 0 bases, with 10 bases left between them. The chain's CDR3 is CASSLWAAANYGYTF. In nucleotides, the CDR3 is TGTGCCAGCAGCTTGTGGGCAGCTGCTAACTATGGCTACACCTTC.

The rearrangement uses TRBV7-2 and TRBJ2-2; D possibly corresponds to TRBD2 (6 bases). V was clipped by 5 bases and J by 1 base, with 11 bases between them. The CDR3 is made up of 15 amino acids. Germline CDR1 SGHTA, CDR2 FQGNSA. The CDR3: CASSPQRVNTGELFF. DNA of the CDR3: TGTGCCAGCAGCCCCCAGCGGGTGAACACCGGGGAGCTGTTTTTT.

In DNA, the CDR3 is TGTGCCAGCAGCCTGGACCGAAGCTGGAGCTCTGGAAACACCATATATTTT. This translates into CASSLDRSWSSGNTIYF. The chain combines TRBV5-5 with TRBJ1-3; D is unresolved. Germline V CDR1 and CDR2: SGHKS, YYEKEE (reference sequence). This CDR3 is 17 amino acids long. The V and J ends lost 4 bases and 0 bases respectively, with 17 bases between them.

The V and J genes are TRBV18 and TRBJ1-3, with D uncertain. Germline CDR1 and CDR2: KGHSH and LQKENI. The CDR3 runs 14 residues. The V gene lost 2 bases and the J gene lost 2 bases, with 7 bases spanning the gap. The DNA of the CDR3 is TGTGCCAGCTCACCAGGAGGGACTGGAAACACCATATATTTT. Translation: CASSPGGTGNTIYF.

This clone was counted a few times. The chain uses TRBV6-1 and TRBJ1-3; no firm D call. The CDR3 is 15 amino acids. The V gene's germline CDR1 is MNHNS and CDR2 SASEGT. Trimming removed 1 base from V and 1 base from J, with 8 bases in between. The CDR3 sequence: CASSEDRRSGNTIYF. CDR3 in DNA: TGTGCCAGCAGTGAAGATCGGAGATCTGGAAACACCATATATTTT.

The gene calls are TRBV19 and TRBJ2-1, with 9 nucleotides matching TRBD1. V shed 5 bases and J 5 bases; nucleotides not matched to a gene: 7. The CDR3 is made up of 15 amino acids. Germline loops: CDR1 LNHDA, CDR2 SQIVND (reference sequence). The CDR3 protein is CASSLLGTGNNEQFF. The CDR3 DNA follows: TGTGCCAGTAGTCTCCTAGGGACAGGGAACAATGAGCAGTTCTTC.

The rearrangement uses TRBV18 and TRBJ2-7; TRBD1 matches 7 bases. Germline CDR1 is KGHSH and CDR2 is LQKENI. V was clipped by 6 bases and J by 0 bases; unmatched bases: 5. The CDR3 contains 14 residues. In DNA, the CDR3 is TGTGCCAGCTCGCCGGGACAGAACTCCTACGAGCAGTACTTC. Translated: CASSPGQNSYEQYF.

The chain combines TRBV2 with TRBJ1-1; TRBD1 might be the D (5 bases). The CDR3 length is 15 residues. Trimming pared 5 bases from V and 4 bases from J, leaving 17 bases between. In germline, CDR1 is SNHLY, CDR2 FYNNEI. The CDR3 DNA follows: TGTGCCAGCAGTCTCCTGCAGGGTAGTCGCACTGAAGCTTTCTTT. Translation gives CASSLLQGSRTEAFF.